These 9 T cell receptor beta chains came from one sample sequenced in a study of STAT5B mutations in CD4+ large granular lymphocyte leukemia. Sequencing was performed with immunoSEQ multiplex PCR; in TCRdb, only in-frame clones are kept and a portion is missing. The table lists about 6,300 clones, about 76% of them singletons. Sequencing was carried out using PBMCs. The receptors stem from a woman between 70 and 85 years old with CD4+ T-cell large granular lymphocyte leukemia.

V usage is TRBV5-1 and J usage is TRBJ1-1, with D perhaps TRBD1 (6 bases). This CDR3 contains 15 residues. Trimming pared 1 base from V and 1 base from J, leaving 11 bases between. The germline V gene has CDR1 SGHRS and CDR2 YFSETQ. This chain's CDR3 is CASSLQPGQNTEAFF. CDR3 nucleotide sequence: TGCGCCAGCAGCTTGCAACCGGGACAGAACACTGAAGCTTTCTTT.

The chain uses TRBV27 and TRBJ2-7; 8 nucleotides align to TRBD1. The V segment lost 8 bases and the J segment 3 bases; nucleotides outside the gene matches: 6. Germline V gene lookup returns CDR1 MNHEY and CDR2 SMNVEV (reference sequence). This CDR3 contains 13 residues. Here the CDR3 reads CASGDRRDYEQYF. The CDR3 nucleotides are TGTGCCAGCGGGGACAGGAGGGACTACGAGCAGTACTTC.

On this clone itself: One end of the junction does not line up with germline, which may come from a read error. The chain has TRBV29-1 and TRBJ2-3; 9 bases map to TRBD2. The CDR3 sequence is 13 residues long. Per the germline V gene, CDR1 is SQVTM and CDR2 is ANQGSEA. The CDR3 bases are TGTGGGCTAGCGGGGCATAGCACAGATACGCAGTATTTT. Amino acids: CGLAGHSTDTQYF.

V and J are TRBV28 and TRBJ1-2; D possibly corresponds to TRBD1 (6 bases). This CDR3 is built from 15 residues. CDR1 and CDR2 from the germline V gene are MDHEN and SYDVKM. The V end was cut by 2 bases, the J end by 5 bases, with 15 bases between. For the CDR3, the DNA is TGTGCCAGCAGTTTAACCTCAGGGGTGAGGTATGGCTACACCTTC. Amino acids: CASSLTSGVRYGYTF.

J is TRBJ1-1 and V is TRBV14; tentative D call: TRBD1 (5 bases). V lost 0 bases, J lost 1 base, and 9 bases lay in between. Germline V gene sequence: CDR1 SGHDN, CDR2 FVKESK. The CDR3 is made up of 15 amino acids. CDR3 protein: CASSQEGQPNTEAFF. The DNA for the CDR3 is TGTGCCAGCAGCCAAGAGGGGCAACCGAACACTGAAGCTTTCTTT.

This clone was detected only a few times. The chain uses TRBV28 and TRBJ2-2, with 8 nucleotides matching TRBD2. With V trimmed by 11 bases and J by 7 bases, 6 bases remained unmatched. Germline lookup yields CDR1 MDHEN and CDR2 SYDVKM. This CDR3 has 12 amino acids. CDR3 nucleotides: TGTGCCTCGGGAGGGCGTGGCGGGGAGCTGTTTTTT. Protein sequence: CASGGRGGELFF.

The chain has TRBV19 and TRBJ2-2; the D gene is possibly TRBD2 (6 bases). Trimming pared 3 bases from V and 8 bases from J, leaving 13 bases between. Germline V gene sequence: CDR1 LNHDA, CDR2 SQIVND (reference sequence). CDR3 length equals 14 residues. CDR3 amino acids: CASSIGDSIGELFF. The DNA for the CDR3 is TGTGCCAGTAGTATCGGGGACTCGATAGGGGAGCTGTTTTTT.

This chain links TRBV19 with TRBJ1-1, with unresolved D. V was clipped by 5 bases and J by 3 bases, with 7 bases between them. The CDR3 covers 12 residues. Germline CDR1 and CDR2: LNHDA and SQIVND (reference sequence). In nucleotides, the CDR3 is TGTGCCAGTAGTCCACGCTACACTGAAGCTTTCTTT. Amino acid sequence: CASSPRYTEAFF.

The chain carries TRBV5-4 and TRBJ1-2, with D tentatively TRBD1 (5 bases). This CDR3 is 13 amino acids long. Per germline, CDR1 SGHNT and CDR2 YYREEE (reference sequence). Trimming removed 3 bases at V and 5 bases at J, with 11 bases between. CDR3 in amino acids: CASSSGKGYGYTF. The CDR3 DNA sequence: TGTGCCAGCAGCTCCGGCAAGGGGTATGGCTACACCTTC.